This entry features one TCR beta chain sequence. These data are taken from a study of blood T cell repertoires in COVID-19. Study-level information: Samples taken during acute and convalescent COVID-19 were collected in the United States, Italy and Spain. Sample material is recorded as cDNA or gDNA derived from T cells, B-cell-depleted T cells, or PBMCs.

The CDR3 length is 16 residues. Looked up from germline, CDR1 is SGHKS and CDR2 is YYEKEE (reference sequence). V was clipped by 0 bases and J by 3 bases; unmatched bases: 3. Per the study methods: Scientists estimated how many nucleated cells there were by amplifying reference gene primers. Here immunoSEQ multiplex PCR was the method, and the copy in TCRdb shows in-frame clones only, minus some. V, J and clone size are taken as reported in that table, and D and trimming were inferred from the DNA itself. The sample gives 25,000 or so clones, 85% to 90% of which show up once; approximately 7.6% is in the top ten.

The source is a human donor in a cohort sampled during active COVID-19. The chain recombines TRBV5-5 with TRBJ2-7; 13 bases are a match to TRBD2. Sequences were obtained from peripheral blood. CDR3 loop: CASSLAGTSGIYEQYF. CDR3 bases: TGTGCCAGCAGCTTGGCCGGGACTAGCGGGATCTACGAGCAGTACTTC.